Sequencing of this T cell receptor (beta chain) was carried out in a study of shared clonotypes between healthy human individuals. Of note for this clone: Its target is not known.

Study results and limitations: Few donors restricted represented genetic and exposure-history diversity. The sampled material consisted only of blood, and tissue repertoires are likely to differ.

Study processing details: Filtering differed because ImmunoSEQ produced junction-only sequences that carried no quality scores. The protocol was immunoSEQ multiplex PCR, while the TCRdb copy is restricted to in-frame clones and leaves out a portion. D and trimming come from the DNA, and the V and J calls and clone size come from that table. Found here are approximately 500,000 clones, 75% to 85% of them singletons; the top ten hold around 13%. Trimming left V 7 bases short and J 2 bases short, with 10 bases between. This CDR3 has 13 residues. Germline V lookup: CDR1 MDHEN, CDR2 SYDVKM. V and J are TRBV28 and TRBJ2-3, with unresolved D. This receptor was obtained from a woman between 40 and 55 years old in good health. Some clones in this sample may be carry-over from other donors' samples. Sequenced material: PBMCs. As DNA, the CDR3 is TGTGCCAGCATAGGACCCCTCACAGATACGCAGTATTTT. Translating it yields CASIGPLTDTQYF.